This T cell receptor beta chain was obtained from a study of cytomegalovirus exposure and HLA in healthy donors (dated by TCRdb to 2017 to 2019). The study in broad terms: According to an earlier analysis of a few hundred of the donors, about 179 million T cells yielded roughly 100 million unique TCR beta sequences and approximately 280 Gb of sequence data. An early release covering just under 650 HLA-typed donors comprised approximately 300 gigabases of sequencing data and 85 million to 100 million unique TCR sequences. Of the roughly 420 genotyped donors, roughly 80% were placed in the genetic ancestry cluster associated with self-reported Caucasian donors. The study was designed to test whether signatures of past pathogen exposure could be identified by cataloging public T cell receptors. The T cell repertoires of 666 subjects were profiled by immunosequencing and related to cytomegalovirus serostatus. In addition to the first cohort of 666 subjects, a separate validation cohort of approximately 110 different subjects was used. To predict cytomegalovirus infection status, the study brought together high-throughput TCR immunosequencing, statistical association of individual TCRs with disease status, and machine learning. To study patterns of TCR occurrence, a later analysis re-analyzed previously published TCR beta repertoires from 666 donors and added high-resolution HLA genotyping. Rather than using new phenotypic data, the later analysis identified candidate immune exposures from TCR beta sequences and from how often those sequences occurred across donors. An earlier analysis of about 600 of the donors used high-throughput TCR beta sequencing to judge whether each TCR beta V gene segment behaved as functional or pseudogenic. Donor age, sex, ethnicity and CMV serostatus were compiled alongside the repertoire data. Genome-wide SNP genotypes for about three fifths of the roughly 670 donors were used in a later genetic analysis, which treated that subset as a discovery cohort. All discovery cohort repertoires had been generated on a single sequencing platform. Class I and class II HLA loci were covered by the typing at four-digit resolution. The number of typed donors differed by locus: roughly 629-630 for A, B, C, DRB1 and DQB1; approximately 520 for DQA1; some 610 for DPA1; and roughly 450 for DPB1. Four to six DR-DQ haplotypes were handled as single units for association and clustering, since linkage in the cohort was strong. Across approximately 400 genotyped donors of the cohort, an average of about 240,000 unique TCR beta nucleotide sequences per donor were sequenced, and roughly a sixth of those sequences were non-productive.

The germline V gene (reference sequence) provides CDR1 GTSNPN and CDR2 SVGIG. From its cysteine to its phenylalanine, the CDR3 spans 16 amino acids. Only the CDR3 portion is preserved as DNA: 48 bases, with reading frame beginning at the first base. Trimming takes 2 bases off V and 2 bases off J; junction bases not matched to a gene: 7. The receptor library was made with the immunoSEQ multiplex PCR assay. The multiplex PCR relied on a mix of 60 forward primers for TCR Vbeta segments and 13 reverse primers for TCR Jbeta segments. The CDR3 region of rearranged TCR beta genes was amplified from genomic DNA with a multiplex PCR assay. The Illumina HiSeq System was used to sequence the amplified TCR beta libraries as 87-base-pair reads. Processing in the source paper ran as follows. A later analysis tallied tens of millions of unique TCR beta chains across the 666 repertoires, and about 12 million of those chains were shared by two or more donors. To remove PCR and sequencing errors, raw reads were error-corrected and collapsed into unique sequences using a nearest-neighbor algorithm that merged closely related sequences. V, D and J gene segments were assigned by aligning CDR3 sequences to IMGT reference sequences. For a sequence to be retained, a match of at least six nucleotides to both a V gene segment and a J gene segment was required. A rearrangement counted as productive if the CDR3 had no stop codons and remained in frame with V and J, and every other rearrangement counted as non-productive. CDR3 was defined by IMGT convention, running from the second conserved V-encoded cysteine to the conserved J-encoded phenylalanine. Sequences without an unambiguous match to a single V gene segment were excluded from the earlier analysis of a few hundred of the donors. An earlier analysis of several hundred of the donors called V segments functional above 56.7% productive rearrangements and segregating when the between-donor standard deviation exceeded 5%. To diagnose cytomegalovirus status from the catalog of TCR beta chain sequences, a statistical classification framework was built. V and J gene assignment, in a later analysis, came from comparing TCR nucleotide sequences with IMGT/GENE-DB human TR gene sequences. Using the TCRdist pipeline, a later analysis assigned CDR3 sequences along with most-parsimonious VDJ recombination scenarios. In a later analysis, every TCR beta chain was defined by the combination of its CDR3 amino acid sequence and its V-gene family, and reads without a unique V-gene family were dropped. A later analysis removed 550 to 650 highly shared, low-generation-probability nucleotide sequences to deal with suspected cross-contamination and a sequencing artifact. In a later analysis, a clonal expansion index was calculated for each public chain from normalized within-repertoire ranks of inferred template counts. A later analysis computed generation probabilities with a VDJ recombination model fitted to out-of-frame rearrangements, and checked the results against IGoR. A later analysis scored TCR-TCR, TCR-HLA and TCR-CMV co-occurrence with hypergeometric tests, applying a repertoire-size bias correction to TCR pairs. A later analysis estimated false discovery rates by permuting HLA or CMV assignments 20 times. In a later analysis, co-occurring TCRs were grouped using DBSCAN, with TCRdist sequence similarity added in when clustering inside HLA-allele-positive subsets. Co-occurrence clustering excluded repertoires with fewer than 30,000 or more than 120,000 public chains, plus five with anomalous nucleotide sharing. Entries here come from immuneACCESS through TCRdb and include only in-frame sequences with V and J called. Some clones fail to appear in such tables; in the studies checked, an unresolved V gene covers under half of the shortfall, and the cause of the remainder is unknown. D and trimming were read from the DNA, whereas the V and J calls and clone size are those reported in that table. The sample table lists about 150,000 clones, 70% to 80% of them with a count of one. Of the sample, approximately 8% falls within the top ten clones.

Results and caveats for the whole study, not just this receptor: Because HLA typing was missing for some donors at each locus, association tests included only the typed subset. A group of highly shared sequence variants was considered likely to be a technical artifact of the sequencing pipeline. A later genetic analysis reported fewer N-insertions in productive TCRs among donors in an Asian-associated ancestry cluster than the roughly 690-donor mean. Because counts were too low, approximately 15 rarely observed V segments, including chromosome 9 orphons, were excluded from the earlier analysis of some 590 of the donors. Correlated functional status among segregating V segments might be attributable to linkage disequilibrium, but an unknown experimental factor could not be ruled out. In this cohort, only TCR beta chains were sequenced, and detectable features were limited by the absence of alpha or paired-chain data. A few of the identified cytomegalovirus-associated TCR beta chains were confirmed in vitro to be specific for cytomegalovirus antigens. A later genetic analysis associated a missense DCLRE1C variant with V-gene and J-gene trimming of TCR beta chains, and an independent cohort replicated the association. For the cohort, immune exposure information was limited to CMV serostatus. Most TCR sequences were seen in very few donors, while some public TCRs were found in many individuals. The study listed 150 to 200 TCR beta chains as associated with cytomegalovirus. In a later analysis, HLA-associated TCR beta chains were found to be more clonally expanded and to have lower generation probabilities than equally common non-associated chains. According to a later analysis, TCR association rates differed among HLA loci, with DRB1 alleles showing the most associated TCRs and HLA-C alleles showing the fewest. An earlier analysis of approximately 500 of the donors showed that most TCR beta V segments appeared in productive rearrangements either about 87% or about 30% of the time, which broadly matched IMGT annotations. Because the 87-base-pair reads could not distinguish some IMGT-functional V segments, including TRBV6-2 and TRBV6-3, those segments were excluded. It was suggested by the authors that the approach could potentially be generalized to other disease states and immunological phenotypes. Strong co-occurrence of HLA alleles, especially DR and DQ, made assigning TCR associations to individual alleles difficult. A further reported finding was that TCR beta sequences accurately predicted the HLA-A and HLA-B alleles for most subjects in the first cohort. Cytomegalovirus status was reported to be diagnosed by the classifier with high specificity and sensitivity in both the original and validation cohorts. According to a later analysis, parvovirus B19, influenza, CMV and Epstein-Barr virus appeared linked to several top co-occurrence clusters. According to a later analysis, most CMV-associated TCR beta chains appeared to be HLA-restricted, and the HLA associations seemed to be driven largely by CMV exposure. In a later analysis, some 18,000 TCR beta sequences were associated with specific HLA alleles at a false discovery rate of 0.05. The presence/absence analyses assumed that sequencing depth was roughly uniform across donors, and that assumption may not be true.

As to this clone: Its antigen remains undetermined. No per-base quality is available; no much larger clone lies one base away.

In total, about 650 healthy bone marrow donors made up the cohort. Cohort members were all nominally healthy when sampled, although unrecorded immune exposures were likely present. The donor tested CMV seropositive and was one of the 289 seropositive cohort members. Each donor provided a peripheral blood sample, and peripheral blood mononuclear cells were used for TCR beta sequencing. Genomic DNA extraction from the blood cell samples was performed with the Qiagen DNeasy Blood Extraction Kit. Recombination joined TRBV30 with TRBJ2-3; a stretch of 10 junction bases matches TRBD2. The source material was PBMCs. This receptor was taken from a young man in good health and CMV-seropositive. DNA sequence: TGTGCCTGGAGTAGGGGAGCGGGGGGGGTCACAGATACGCAGTATTTT. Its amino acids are CAWSRGAGGVTDTQYF.